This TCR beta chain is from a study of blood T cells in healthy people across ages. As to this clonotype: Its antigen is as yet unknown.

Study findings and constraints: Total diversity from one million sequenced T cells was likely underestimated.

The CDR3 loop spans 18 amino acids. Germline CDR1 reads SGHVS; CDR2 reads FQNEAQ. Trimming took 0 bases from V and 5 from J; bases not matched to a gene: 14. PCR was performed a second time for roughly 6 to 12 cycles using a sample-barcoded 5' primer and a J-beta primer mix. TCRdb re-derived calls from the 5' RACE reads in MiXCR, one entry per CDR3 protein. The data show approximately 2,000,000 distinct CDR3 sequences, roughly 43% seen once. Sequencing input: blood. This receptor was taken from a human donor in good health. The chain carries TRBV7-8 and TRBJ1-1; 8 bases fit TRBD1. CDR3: CASSLARTGLGLRTEAFF. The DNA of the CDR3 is TGTGCCAGCAGCTTAGCGCGGACAGGGCTTGGGTTGCGGACTGAAGCTTTCTTT. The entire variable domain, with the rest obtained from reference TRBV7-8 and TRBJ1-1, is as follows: GAGVSQSPRYKVAKRGQDVALRCDPISGHVSLFWYQQALGQGPEFLTYFQNEAQLDKSGLPSDRFFAERPEGSVSTLKIQRTQQEDSAVYLCASSLARTGLGLRTEAFFGQGTRLTVV.